The 21 T cell receptor beta chains presented below share a single source sample, sequenced in a study of shared clonotypes between healthy human individuals. Profiling relied on immunoSEQ multiplex PCR, and the TCRdb table lists in-frame clones only, not all of them. The table records roughly 2,500,000 clones, over 85% of them present only once. The sample comprised naive CD4+ T cells from PBMCs. Subset specified: CD45RA+ positively selected. All receptors derive from a young man in good health. Some clones in this sample may be carry-over from other donors' samples.

The chain carries TRBV25-1 and TRBJ1-2; 9 nucleotides align to TRBD1. Per the germline V gene, CDR1 is MGHDK and CDR2 is SYGVNS. The CDR3 covers 14 residues. The ends lost 8 bases at V and 3 bases at J; junction bases unmatched: 7. The CDR3 coding sequence is TGTGCCAGCGTCGGGACAGGGATACACTATGGCTACACCTTC. It encodes CASVGTGIHYGYTF.

Concerning this clone: Other DNA sequences in this specimen translate into the identical CDR3. The gene calls are TRBV9 and TRBJ2-3; no clear D. Per germline, CDR1 SGDLS and CDR2 YYNGEE. The CDR3 extends over 12 amino acids. Between the trimmed V and J ends, which lost 1 base and 5 bases, there was a span of 5 bases. The DNA for the CDR3 is TGTGCCAGCAGCGTAAGTGGAGATACGCAGTATTTT. It translates to CASSVSGDTQYF.

The chain links TRBV14 to TRBJ2-7, with D perhaps matching TRBD1 (6 bases). CDR1 is SGHDN, CDR2 FVKESK, per germline. V lost 0 bases, J lost 7 bases, and 10 bases lay in between. The CDR3 covers 13 residues. The CDR3 sequence: CASSQEYRGEQYF. The DNA for the CDR3 is TGTGCCAGCAGCCAAGAATATAGGGGGGAGCAGTACTTC.

This chain links TRBV5-4 with TRBJ2-2; possible D gene TRBD1, 6 bases. Germline CDR1 and CDR2: SGHNT and YYREEE (reference sequence). There are 16 residues in the CDR3. V was trimmed by 4 bases and J by 0 bases, leaving 13 bases between them. CDR3 sequence (DNA): TGTGCCAGCAGCCGGAAAACAGGGCCGAACACCGGGGAGCTGTTTTTT. Residues: CASSRKTGPNTGELFF.

The chain joins TRBV2 to TRBJ1-2, with TRBD1 identical over 7 bases. The CDR3 has 15 amino acids. CDR1 is SNHLY and CDR2 is FYNNEI in the germline V gene. V was pared by 4 bases and J by 6 bases, with 11 bases of the junction left unmatched. The CDR3 sequence: CASSAPGQKWDGYTF. Here the CDR3 DNA reads TGTGCCAGCAGTGCACCGGGACAGAAGTGGGATGGCTACACCTTC.

The CDR3: CASSSRQAALLHEQYF. As DNA, the CDR3 is TGTGCCAGCAGCTCGAGACAGGCCGCCCTGCTCCACGAGCAGTACTTC. V and J are TRBV7-9 and TRBJ2-7, with D possibly TRBD1 on 6 matching bases. Germline V gene data show CDR1 as SEHNR and CDR2 as FQNEAQ (reference sequence). Trimming stripped 4 bases from V and 5 bases from J, with 21 bases between. The CDR3 is 16 residues long.

The chain joins TRBV4-1 to TRBJ1-3; D possibly corresponds to TRBD1 (5 bases). CDR3 length: 17 residues. V lost 4 bases, J lost 3 bases, and 19 bases lay in between. Looked up from germline, CDR1 is MGHRA and CDR2 is YSYEKL. The CDR3 region is CASSPPGRPGFGNTIYF. The CDR3 DNA follows: TGCGCCAGCAGCCCCCCGGGGCGGCCGGGATTTGGAAACACCATATATTTT.

This chain uses TRBV15 with TRBJ1-6; D is unclear. V was cut by 10 bases and J by 9 bases, with 16 bases left in between. Germline V gene sequence: CDR1 LNHNV, CDR2 YYDKDF (reference sequence). This CDR3 has 13 residues. CDR3 DNA: TGTGCCAGCGCCCCGAACCCAAGTTCACCCCTCCACTTT. This translates into CASAPNPSSPLHF.

V is TRBV27 and J is TRBJ2-1; D assignment may be TRBD1 or TRBD2 (5 bases each). Germline CDR1 MNHEY, CDR2 SMNVEV (reference sequence). This CDR3 comprises 13 residues. With 8 bases removed from V and 8 bases from J, the gap between germline ends came to 16 bases. The CDR3: CASGSGTFHEQFF. CDR3 coding DNA: TGTGCCAGCGGATCCGGGACCTTCCATGAGCAGTTCTTC.

The genes are TRBV5-4 and TRBJ2-7, with a weak D call TRBD1 (5 bases). The V end lost 4 bases, the J end lost 4 bases, and 12 bases lay between the germline ends. Germline V gene lookup returns CDR1 SGHNT and CDR2 YYREEE (reference sequence). The CDR3 is made up of 13 amino acids. CDR3 amino acids: CASSAPTEYEQYF. CDR3 DNA: TGTGCCAGCAGCGCCCCGACAGAGTACGAGCAGTACTTC.

The chain links TRBV5-1 to TRBJ2-7; possibly TRBD1 or TRBD2 for D (5 bases each). Germline V gives CDR1 SGHRS, CDR2 YFSETQ. The CDR3 is 15 residues long. The V end was cut by 2 bases, the J end by 0 bases, with 12 bases between. The CDR3 region has the DNA TGCGCCAGCAGCTTCACAGGACTCGGCTCCTACGAGCAGTACTTC. Protein sequence: CASSFTGLGSYEQYF.

Regarding this clone: Other DNA sequences from this sample encode an identical CDR3 as well. This sequence joins TRBV18 and TRBJ2-5, with 8 bases matching TRBD1. Per germline, CDR1 KGHSH and CDR2 LQKENI. The length of the CDR3 is 15 residues. J lost 5 bases, V lost 3 bases, and 8 bases had no gene match. The CDR3 loop is CASSPGQGAGETQYF. CDR3 nucleotide sequence: TGTGCCAGCTCACCGGGCCAGGGGGCAGGGGAGACCCAGTACTTC.

The chain joins TRBV28 to TRBJ2-1; 9 bases fit TRBD2. The CDR3 runs to 15 residues. CDR1 and CDR2 from the germline V gene are MDHEN and SYDVKM. Unmatched junction bases numbered 4, after V lost 1 base and J lost 6 bases. CDR3 sequence reads: CASSLFGSGSNEQFF. CDR3 coding DNA: TGTGCCAGCAGTTTATTTGGTAGCGGGAGCAATGAGCAGTTCTTC. Together with reference TRBV28 and TRBJ2-1, the CDR3 gives the full variable domain: DVKVTQSSRYLVKRTGEKVFLECVQDMDHENMFWYRQDPGLGLRLIYFSYDVKMKEKGDIPEGYSVSREKKERFSLILESASTNQTSMYLCASSLFGSGSNEQFFGPGTRLTVL.

The chain couples TRBV11-3 to TRBJ2-7; D is ambiguous. This CDR3 has 13 amino acids. V lost 5 bases, J lost 6 bases, and 14 bases lay in between. CDR1 and CDR2 from the germline V gene are SGHNT and YENEEA. The CDR3 is CASSPRLGSEQYF. The DNA for the CDR3 is TGTGCCAGCAGCCCGAGGTTGGGTTCCGAGCAGTACTTC.

On this clone itself: Within the sample, other DNA sequences also encode this same CDR3. This sequence joins TRBV28 and TRBJ2-2; no definite D call. The CDR3 covers 12 residues. V was shortened by 2 bases and J by 7 bases, with 5 bases between the two germline ends. Germline CDR1 and CDR2: MDHEN and SYDVKM. Written as DNA, the CDR3 is TGTGCCAGCAGTTTACGCGTCGGGGAGCTGTTTTTT. Its translation is CASSLRVGELFF.

J is TRBJ2-5 and V is TRBV5-1, with D unresolved. CDR3 size: 15 residues. V was cut by 3 bases and J by 1 base, with 13 bases left in between. The V gene's germline CDR1 is SGHRS and CDR2 YFSETQ. The CDR3, as DNA: TGCGCCAGCAGCTCGGCGTCGGTTGCCCAAGAGACCCAGTACTTC. This codes for CASSSASVAQETQYF.

This chain uses TRBV6-1 with TRBJ1-4; 7 bases are shared with TRBD1. V shed 5 bases and J 17 bases; nucleotides not matched to a gene: 11. The germline V gene encodes CDR1 MNHNS and CDR2 SASEGT. This CDR3 region has 12 residues. The CDR3 region is CASSTLGTAAFF. DNA of the CDR3: TGTGCCAGCAGTACGCTCGGGACAGCAGCTTTTTTT.

V gene TRBV28 combines with J gene TRBJ2-1; D possibly corresponds to TRBD2 (6 bases). The V end was cut by 5 bases, the J end by 7 bases, with 21 bases between. The V gene's germline CDR1 is MDHEN and CDR2 SYDVKM. This CDR3 contains 16 residues. CDR3 region: CASSPSPGVYGNEQFF. CDR3 nucleotides: TGTGCCAGCAGTCCTAGCCCGGGGGTGTATGGGAATGAGCAGTTCTTC.

CDR3 region: CASSGGGYNEQFF. The CDR3 DNA is TGTGCCAGCAGCGGGGGTGGCTACAATGAGCAGTTCTTC. The chain uses TRBV9 and TRBJ2-1; D gene uncertain. The CDR3 contains 13 residues. V gave up 3 bases and J gave up 3 bases, with 7 bases separating them. The germline V gene has CDR1 SGDLS and CDR2 YYNGEE. Using reference TRBV9 and TRBJ2-1 for the parts outside the CDR3, the full variable domain is DSGVTQTPKHLITATGQRVTLRCSPRSGDLSVYWYQQSLDQGLQFLIQYYNGEERAKGNILERFSAQQFPDLHSELNLSSLELGDSALYFCASSGGGYNEQFFGPGTRLTVL.

The chain has TRBV9 and TRBJ2-7, with D hard to call. V was shortened by 4 bases and J by 2 bases, with 13 bases between the two germline ends. CDR3 length equals 14 residues. Per the germline V gene, CDR1 is SGDLS and CDR2 is YYNGEE. The CDR3 coding sequence is TGTGCCAGCAGCCGAAGGACGGATCCCTACGAGCAGTACTTC. As protein: CASSRRTDPYEQYF.

The chain is built from TRBV2 and TRBJ1-2; 7 positions match TRBD1. V lost 7 bases to trimming and J lost 7 bases; unmatched junction nucleotides: 9. Looked up from germline, CDR1 is SNHLY and CDR2 is FYNNEI. CDR3 size: 13 residues. The DNA of the CDR3 is TGTGCCAGCAACCCCAGGGGGGTCGGTGGCTACACCTTC. Translation: CASNPRGVGGYTF.